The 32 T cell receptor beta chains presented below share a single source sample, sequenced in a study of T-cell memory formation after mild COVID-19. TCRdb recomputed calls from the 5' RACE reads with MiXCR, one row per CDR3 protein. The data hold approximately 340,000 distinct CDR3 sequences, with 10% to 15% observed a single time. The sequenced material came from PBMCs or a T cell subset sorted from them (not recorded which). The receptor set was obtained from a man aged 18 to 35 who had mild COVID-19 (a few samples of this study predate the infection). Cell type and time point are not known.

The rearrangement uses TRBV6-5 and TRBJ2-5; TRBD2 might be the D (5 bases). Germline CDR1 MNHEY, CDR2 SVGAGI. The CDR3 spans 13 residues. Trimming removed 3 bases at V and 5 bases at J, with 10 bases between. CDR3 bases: TGTGCCAGCAGTTATTCGAGAGGGGAGACCCAGTACTTC. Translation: CASSYSRGETQYF.

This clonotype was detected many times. For the CDR3, the DNA is TGTGCCAGCAGCCCAGACAGTAACTATGGCTACACCTTC. Translation: CASSPDSNYGYTF. This rearrangement joins TRBV5-5 to TRBJ1-2, with D possibly TRBD1 on 5 matching bases. V dropped 4 bases and J dropped 1 base, with 8 bases sitting between them. Germline V gene data show CDR1 as SGHKS and CDR2 as YYEKEE (reference sequence). The CDR3 has 13 amino acids.

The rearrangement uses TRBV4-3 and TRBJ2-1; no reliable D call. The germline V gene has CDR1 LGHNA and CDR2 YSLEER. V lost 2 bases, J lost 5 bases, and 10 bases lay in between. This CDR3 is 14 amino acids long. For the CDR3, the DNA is TGCGCCAGCAGCCAATCTGGGGTAAACAATGAGCAGTTCTTC. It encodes CASSQSGVNNEQFF.

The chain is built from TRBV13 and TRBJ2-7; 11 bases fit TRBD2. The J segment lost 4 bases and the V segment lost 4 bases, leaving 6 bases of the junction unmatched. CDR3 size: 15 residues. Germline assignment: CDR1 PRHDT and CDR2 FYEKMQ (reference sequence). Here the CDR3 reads CASSSTSGALYEQYV. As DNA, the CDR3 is TGTGCCAGCAGCTCGACTAGCGGGGCGCTTTACGAGCAGTACGTC.

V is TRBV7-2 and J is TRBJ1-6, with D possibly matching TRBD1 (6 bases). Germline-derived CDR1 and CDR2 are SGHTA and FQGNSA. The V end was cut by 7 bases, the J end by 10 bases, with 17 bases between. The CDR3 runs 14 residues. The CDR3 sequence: CASNGGGQESPLHF. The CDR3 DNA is TGTGCCAGCAACGGGGGGGGGCAGGAGTCACCCCTCCACTTT.

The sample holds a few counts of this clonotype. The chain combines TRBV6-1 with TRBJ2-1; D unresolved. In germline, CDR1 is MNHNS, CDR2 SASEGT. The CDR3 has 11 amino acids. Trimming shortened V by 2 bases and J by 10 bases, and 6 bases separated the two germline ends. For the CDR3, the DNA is TGTGCCAGCAGTGAACATAAGGAGCAGTTCTTC. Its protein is CASSEHKEQFF.

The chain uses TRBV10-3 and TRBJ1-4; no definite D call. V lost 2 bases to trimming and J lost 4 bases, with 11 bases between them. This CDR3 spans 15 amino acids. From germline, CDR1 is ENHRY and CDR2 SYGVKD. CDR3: CAISENIGNNEKLFF. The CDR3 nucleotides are TGTGCCATCAGTGAGAACATAGGGAATAATGAAAAACTGTTTTTT.

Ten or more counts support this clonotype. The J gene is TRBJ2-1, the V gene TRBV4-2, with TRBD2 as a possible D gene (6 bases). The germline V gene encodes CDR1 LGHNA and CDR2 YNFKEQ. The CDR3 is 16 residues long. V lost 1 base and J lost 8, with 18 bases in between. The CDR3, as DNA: TGTGCCAGCAGCCAAGGGGGCGGGGACCGAAGTTATGAGCAGTTCTTC. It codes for CASSQGGGDRSYEQFF.

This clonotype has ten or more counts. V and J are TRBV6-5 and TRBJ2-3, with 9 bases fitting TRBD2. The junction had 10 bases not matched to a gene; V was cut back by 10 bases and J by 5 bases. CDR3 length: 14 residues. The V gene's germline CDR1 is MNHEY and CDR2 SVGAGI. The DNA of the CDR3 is TGTGCCACATCGAACGCGGGGGGGGAAGATACGCAGTATTTT. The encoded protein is CATSNAGGEDTQYF.

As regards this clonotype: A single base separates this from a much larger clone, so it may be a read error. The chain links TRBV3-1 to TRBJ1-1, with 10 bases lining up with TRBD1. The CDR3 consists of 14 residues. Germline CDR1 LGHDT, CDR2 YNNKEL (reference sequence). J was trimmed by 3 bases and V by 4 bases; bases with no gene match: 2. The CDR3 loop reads CASSPGTGDTEAFF. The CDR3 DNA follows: TGTGCCAGCAGCCCCGGGACAGGGGACACTGAAGCTTTCTTT.

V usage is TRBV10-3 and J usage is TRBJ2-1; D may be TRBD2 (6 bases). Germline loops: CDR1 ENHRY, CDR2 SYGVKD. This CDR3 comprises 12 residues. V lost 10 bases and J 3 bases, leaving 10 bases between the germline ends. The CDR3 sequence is CATRGNYNEQFF. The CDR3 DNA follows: TGTGCCACCCGCGGGAACTACAATGAGCAGTTCTTC.

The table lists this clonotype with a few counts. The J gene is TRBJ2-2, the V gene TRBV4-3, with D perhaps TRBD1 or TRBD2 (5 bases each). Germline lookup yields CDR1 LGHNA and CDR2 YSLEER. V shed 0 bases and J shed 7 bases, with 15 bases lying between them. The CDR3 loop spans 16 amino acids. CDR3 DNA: TGCGCCAGCAGCCAAGATAGGAGGACAATCATCGGGGAGCTGTTTTTT. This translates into CASSQDRRTIIGELFF.

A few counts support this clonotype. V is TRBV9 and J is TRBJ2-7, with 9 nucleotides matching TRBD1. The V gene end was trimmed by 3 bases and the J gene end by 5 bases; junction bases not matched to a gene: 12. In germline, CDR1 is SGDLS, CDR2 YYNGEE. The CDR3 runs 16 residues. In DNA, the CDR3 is TGTGCCAGCAGCGCTACCTCCGGGACAGGGTGGCACGAGCAGTACTTC. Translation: CASSATSGTGWHEQYF.

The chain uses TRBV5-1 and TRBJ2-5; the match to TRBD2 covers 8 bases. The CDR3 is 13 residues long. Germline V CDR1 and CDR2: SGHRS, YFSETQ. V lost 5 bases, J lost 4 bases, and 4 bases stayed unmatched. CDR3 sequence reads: CASRTSGSETQYF. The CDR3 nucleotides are TGCGCCAGCAGAACTAGCGGTTCAGAGACCCAGTACTTC.

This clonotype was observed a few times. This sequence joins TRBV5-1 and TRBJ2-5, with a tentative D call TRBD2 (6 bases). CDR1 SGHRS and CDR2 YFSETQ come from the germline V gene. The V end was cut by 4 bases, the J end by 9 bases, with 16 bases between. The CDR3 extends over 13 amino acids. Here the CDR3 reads CASSEQAGEAQYF. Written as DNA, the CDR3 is TGCGCCAGCAGCGAACAGGCTGGGGAGGCCCAGTACTTC.

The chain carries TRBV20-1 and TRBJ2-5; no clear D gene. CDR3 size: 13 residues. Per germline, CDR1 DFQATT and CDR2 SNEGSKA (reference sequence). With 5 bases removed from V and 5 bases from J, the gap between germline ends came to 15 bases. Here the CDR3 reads CSAQVSLGETQYF. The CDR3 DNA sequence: TGCAGTGCTCAAGTATCGTTGGGGGAGACCCAGTACTTC.

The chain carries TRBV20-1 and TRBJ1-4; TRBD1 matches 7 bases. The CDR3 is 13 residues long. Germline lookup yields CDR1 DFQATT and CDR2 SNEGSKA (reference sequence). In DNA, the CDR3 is TGCGGGCTACAGGGGTTCGTGAGTGAAAAACTGTTTTTT. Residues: CGLQGFVSEKLFF.

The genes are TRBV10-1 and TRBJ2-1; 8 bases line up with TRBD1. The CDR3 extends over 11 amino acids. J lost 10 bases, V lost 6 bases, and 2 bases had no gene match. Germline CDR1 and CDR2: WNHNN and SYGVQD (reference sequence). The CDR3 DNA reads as TGCGCCAGCAGAGACAGGGGCGAGCAGTTCTTC. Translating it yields CASRDRGEQFF.

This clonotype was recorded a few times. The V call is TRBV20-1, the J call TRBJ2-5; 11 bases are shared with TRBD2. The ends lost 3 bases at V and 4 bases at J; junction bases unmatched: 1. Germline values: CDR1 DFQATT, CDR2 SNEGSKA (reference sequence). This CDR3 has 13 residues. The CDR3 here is CSARTSGIETQYF. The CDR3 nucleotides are TGCAGTGCTAGGACTAGCGGGATAGAGACCCAGTACTTC.

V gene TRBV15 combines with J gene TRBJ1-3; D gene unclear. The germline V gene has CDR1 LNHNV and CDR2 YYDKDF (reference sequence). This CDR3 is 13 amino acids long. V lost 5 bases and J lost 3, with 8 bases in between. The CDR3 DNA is TGTGCCACCAGCCTGGGTCTTGGAAACACCATATATTTT. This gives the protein CATSLGLGNTIYF.

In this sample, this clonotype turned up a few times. The CDR3 loop is CASSRVGGNTEAFF. The CDR3 DNA reads as TGTGCCAGCAGCAGGGTGGGGGGCAACACTGAAGCTTTCTTT. The gene calls are TRBV27 and TRBJ1-1; maybe TRBD1 (6 bases). CDR3 size: 14 residues. Between the trimmed V and J ends, which lost 6 bases and 2 bases, there was a span of 13 bases. The germline CDR1 and CDR2 sequences are MNHEY and SMNVEV (reference sequence).

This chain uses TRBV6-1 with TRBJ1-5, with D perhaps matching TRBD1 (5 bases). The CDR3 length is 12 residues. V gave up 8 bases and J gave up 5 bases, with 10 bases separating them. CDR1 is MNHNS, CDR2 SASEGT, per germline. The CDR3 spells CASQGWDQPQHF. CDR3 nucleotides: TGTGCCAGCCAGGGTTGGGATCAGCCCCAGCATTTT.

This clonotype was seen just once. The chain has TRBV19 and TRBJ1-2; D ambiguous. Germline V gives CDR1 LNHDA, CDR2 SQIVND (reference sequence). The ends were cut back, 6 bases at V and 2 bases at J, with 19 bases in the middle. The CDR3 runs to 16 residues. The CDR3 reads CASSRDLLAPNYGYTF. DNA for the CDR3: TGTGCCAGTAGCCGGGATCTACTAGCCCCGAACTATGGCTACACCTTC.

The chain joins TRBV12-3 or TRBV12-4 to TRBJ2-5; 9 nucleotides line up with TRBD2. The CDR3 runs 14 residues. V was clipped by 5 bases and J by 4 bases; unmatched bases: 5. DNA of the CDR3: TGTGCCAGCAGTCGACTAGCGGTCCTAGAGACCCAGTACTTC. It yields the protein CASSRLAVLETQYF.

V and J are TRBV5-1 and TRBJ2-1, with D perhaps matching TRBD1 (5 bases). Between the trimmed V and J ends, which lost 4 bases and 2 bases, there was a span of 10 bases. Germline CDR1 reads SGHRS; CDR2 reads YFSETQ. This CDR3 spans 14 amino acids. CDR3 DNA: TGCGCCAGCAGCGGACAAATTACCTACAATGAGCAGTTCTTC. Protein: CASSGQITYNEQFF.

The DNA of the CDR3 is TGCGCCAGCAGCCAAGTGGAGGCAGCCGGGGAGCAGTACGTC. It yields the protein CASSQVEAAGEQYV. The chain uses TRBV4-1 and TRBJ2-7; perhaps TRBD2 as D (5 bases). The V gene's germline CDR1 is MGHRA and CDR2 YSYEKL. The CDR3 is 14 residues long. V was clipped by 1 base and J by 7 bases, with 14 bases between them.

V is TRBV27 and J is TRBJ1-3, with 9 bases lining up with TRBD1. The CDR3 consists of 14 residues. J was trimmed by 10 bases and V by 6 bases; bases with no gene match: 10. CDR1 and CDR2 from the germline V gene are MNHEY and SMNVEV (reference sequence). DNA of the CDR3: TGTGCCAGCAGCGCGGGACAGGGTGTGGAGACCATATATTTT. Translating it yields CASSAGQGVETIYF.

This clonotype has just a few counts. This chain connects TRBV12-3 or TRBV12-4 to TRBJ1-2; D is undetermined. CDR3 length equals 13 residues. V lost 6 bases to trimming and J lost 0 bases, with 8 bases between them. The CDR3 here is CASRGSSNYGYTF. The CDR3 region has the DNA TGTGCCAGCAGGGGGTCGTCTAACTATGGCTACACCTTC.

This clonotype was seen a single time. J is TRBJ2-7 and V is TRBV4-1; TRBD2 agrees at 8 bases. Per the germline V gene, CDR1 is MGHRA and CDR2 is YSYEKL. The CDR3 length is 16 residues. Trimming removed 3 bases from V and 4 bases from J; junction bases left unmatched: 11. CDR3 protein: CASSQDPGSGVYEQYF. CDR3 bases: TGCGCCAGCAGCCAGGACCCCGGTAGCGGGGTTTACGAGCAGTACTTC.

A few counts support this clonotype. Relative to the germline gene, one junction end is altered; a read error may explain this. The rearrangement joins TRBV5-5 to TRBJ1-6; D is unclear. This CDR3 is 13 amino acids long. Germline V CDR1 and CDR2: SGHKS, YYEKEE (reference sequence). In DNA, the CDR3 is TGTGCCAGCAACTTGGCGCCGCGATCACCCCTCCACTTT. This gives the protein CASNLAPRSPLHF.

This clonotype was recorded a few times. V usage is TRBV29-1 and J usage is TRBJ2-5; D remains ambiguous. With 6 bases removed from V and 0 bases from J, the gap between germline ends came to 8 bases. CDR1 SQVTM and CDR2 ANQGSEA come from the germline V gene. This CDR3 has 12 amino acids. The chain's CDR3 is CSVARYQETQYF. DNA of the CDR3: TGCAGCGTCGCGCGGTACCAAGAGACCCAGTACTTC.

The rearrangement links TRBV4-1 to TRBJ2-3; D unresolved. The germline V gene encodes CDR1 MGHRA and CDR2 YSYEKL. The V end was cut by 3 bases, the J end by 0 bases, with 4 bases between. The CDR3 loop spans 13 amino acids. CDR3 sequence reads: CASSHTSTDTQYF. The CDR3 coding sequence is TGCGCCAGCAGCCATACTAGCACAGATACGCAGTATTTT.